Listed below are T cell receptor beta chains from one sample, sequenced in a study of regulatory T cells in long-lasting Graves disease. MiXCR was run by TCRdb on the multiplex PCR reads, yielding one entry per CDR3 protein. The data contain approximately 400,000 distinct CDR3 sequences, less than 25% of them singletons. The sample was peripheral blood mononuclear cells (PBMCs), taken when the disease was refractory, from a patient treated with antithyroid drugs. Source of these receptors: a female donor with Graves disease. Both conserved end residues are part of each CDR3. D genes are given only for firm matches. Clone size is stated in some rows and not others, as once, few, many or a class when expanded.

cdr3_aa | cdr3_nt | d_call | j_call | cdr3_length | v_call | clone_size
CASSLASGRRNEQYF | TGTGCCAGCAGCTTAGCATCAGGGAGAAGGAACGAGCAGTACTTC | . | TRBJ2-7 | 15 | TRBV11-2 | .
CAIRTGNSPLHF | TGTGCCATCAGAACAGGGAATTCACCCCTCCACTTT | . | TRBJ1-6 | 12 | TRBV10-3 | .
CAGSLLGKSAESYEQYF | TGCGCCGGCAGCCTTCTAGGGAAAAGCGCGGAGTCCTACGAGCAGTACTTC | . | TRBJ2-7 | 17 | TRBV5-1 | .
CSVEISGRNNSPLHF | TGCAGCGTTGAAATTAGCGGGAGGAATAATTCACCCCTCCACTTT | . | TRBJ1-6 | 15 | TRBV29-1 | few
CASSLRSSGYEQYF | TGTGCCAGCAGTTTAAGGTCTAGCGGCTACGAGCAGTACTTC | TRBD2 | TRBJ2-7 | 14 | TRBV27 | many
CASSLYSGGLGEKLFF | TGTGCCAGCAGTTTATATTCGGGGGGCCTAGGCGAAAAACTGTTTTTT | . | TRBJ1-4 | 16 | TRBV28 | many
CASSFLAGDRYEQYF | TGTGCCAGCAGTTTTTTGGCGGGAGATCGCTACGAGCAGTACTTC | TRBD2 | TRBJ2-7 | 15 | TRBV27 | few
CSARWPGRNYGYTF | TGCAGTGCTAGGTGGCCAGGGCGGAACTATGGCTACACCTTC | . | TRBJ1-2 | 14 | TRBV20-1 | many
CASSLSRKTTGELFF | TGTGCCAGCAGTCTCTCCCGGAAGACCACCGGGGAGCTGTTTTTT | . | TRBJ2-2 | 15 | TRBV7-2 | .
CASSLGGAGKNIQYF | TGTGCCAGCAGTTTAGGGGGCGCGGGCAAGAACATTCAGTACTTC | . | TRBJ2-4 | 15 | TRBV12-3/TRBV12-4 | .
CASRLAGVLSYEQYF | TGTGCCAGCAGATTAGCGGGAGTTTTGTCCTACGAGCAGTACTTC | TRBD2 | TRBJ2-7 | 15 | TRBV2 | many
CASSYSARGGSSYEQYF | TGTGCCAGCAGTTACTCCGCCCGGGGGGGAAGCTCCTACGAGCAGTACTTC | TRBD2 | TRBJ2-7 | 17 | TRBV6-2/TRBV6-3 | few
CSASGRAFLREQFF | TGCAGTGCTAGCGGGAGGGCTTTTCTTAGAGAGCAGTTCTTC | TRBD2 | TRBJ2-1 | 14 | TRBV20-1 | .
CASSPPQVGNTF | TGTGCCAGCAGCCCTCCACAGGTTGGGAACACCTTC | . | TRBJ1-2 | 12 | TRBV28 | many
CASSGREDTEAFF | TGTGCCAGCTCGGGGAGGGAGGACACTGAAGCTTTCTTT | . | TRBJ1-1 | 13 | TRBV18 | once
CASSPDSGTAIGYTF | TGTGCCAGTAGCCCTGATAGCGGGACAGCGATTGGCTACACCTTC | TRBD1 | TRBJ1-2 | 15 | TRBV19 | .
CASSQESTEGRAFDEQFF | TGCGCCAGCAGCCAAGAGAGTACTGAGGGCCGTGCGTTCGATGAGCAGTTCTTC | . | TRBJ2-1 | 18 | TRBV4-1 | .
CASSLVGLAVNTGELFF | TGCGCCAGCAGCTTGGTCGGGCTAGCGGTTAACACCGGGGAGCTGTTTTTT | TRBD2 | TRBJ2-2 | 17 | TRBV5-1 | .
CASSRTGYYGYTF | TGTGCCAGCAGCAGAACAGGGTATTATGGCTACACCTTC | . | TRBJ1-2 | 13 | TRBV25-1 | .
CASSYSKVGGYTF | TGTGCCAGCAGTTACTCGAAAGTAGGCGGCTACACCTTC | . | TRBJ1-2 | 13 | TRBV6-2/TRBV6-3 | many
CATSDLDRGGDGELFF | TGTGCCACCAGTGATCTCGACAGGGGTGGCGACGGGGAGCTGTTTTTT | TRBD1 | TRBJ2-2 | 16 | TRBV24-1 | .
CASLWGQGASYNSPLHF | TGTGCCAGCCTGTGGGGACAGGGGGCCTCCTATAATTCACCCCTCCACTTT | TRBD1 | TRBJ1-6 | 17 | TRBV2 | few
CASSPVEGAAEAFF | TGTGCCAGCTCACCAGTGGAGGGGGCAGCTGAAGCTTTCTTT | TRBD1 | TRBJ1-1 | 14 | TRBV18 | few
CASSLGQAGTGELFF | TGTGCCAGCAGTCTCGGGCAGGCGGGCACCGGGGAGCTGTTTTTT | . | TRBJ2-2 | 15 | TRBV28 | many
CASSYSLGQGASTGELFF | TGTGCCAGCAGTTACTCTCTGGGACAGGGGGCTAGCACCGGGGAGCTGTTTTTT | TRBD1 | TRBJ2-2 | 18 | TRBV6-5 | many
CASRAQGDNQPQHF | TGCGCCAGCAGAGCCCAGGGGGACAATCAGCCCCAGCATTTT | TRBD1 | TRBJ1-5 | 14 | TRBV5-1 | few
CASSLVVGTPYEQYF | TGTGCCAGCAGTTTAGTGGTGGGGACTCCCTACGAGCAGTACTTC | . | TRBJ2-7 | 15 | TRBV28 | many
CAWIPGLIQETQYF | TGTGCCTGGATTCCGGGACTTATACAAGAGACCCAGTACTTC | . | TRBJ2-5 | 14 | TRBV30 | few
CASSEYRSPQETQYF | TGTGCCAGCAGTGAATATAGGTCCCCCCAAGAGACCCAGTACTTC | . | TRBJ2-5 | 15 | TRBV25-1 | few
CAWTGTKFGKLFF | TGTGCCTGGACCGGGACAAAATTTGGAAAACTGTTTTTT | . | TRBJ1-4 | 13 | TRBV30 | few
CSVEVTGTEAFF | TGCAGCGTTGAAGTGACCGGAACTGAAGCTTTCTTT | . | TRBJ1-1 | 12 | TRBV29-1 | .
CSARDRRNFAEAFF | TGCAGTGCTAGAGATCGGAGGAACTTCGCTGAAGCTTTCTTT | . | TRBJ1-1 | 14 | TRBV20-1 | many
CASNFYGAKNIQYF | TGTGCCAGCAACTTTTATGGCGCCAAAAACATTCAGTACTTC | . | TRBJ2-4 | 14 | TRBV28 | few
CSAGRQGGNRPQHF | TGCAGTGCTGGACGACAGGGCGGCAATCGGCCCCAGCATTTT | TRBD1 | TRBJ1-5 | 14 | TRBV20-1 | .
CASSLEMYSDSEKNIQYF | TGTGCCAGCAGCTTAGAAATGTACTCGGACAGCGAGAAAAACATTCAGTACTTC | . | TRBJ2-4 | 18 | TRBV11-1 | medium-sized
CASSPFDGGNNSPLHF | TGTGCCAGCTCACCCTTCGACGGGGGGAATAATTCACCCCTCCACTTT | . | TRBJ1-6 | 16 | TRBV18 | .
CASSGPTNYGYTF | TGTGCCAGCAGTGGACCAACGAACTATGGCTACACCTTC | . | TRBJ1-2 | 13 | TRBV2 | many
CASSRRQGPGNQPQHF | TGTGCCAGCAGCCGTCGACAGGGCCCGGGCAATCAGCCCCAGCATTTT | TRBD1 | TRBJ1-5 | 16 | TRBV2 | many
CASSLTLRLRSSTDTQYF | TGTGCCAGCAGCCTCACCCTGCGTCTCCGGAGTAGCACAGATACGCAGTATTTT | . | TRBJ2-3 | 18 | TRBV3-1 | .
CASSFGQADYEQYF | TGTGCCAGCAGCTTCGGACAGGCTGACTACGAGCAGTACTTC | TRBD1 | TRBJ2-7 | 14 | TRBV9 | few
CASKGRERTYNEQFF | TGTGCCAGCAAAGGGCGGGAGAGGACCTACAATGAGCAGTTCTTC | TRBD2 | TRBJ2-1 | 15 | TRBV6-2/TRBV6-3 | .
CASSCSGLAGDLLEQYF | TGTGCCAGCAGTTGCTCAGGCCTAGCGGGCGATTTACTTGAGCAGTACTTC | TRBD2 | TRBJ2-7 | 17 | TRBV6-2/TRBV6-3 | once
CATLDYVGGNGYTF | TGTGCCACCCTAGATTACGTAGGGGGCAATGGCTACACCTTC | TRBD1 | TRBJ1-2 | 14 | TRBV6-2/TRBV6-3 | many
CAISEFTDSSGYTF | TGTGCCATCAGTGAGTTTACGGACAGTTCGGGCTACACCTTC | . | TRBJ1-2 | 14 | TRBV10-3 | .
CASSFTRAGHLGGYGYTF | TGTGCCAGCAGTTTTACTCGCGCAGGGCATCTCGGAGGCTATGGCTACACCTTC | . | TRBJ1-2 | 18 | TRBV28 | many
CASSLDPGPYEQYF | TGCGCCAGCAGCTTGGACCCGGGCCCTTACGAGCAGTACTTC | . | TRBJ2-7 | 14 | TRBV5-1 | few
CADLGTGNEQFF | TGTGCCGATCTCGGGACGGGGAATGAGCAGTTCTTC | . | TRBJ2-1 | 12 | TRBV2 | .
CASSPNRGSNQPQHF | TGTGCCAGCAGTCCCAACAGGGGAAGCAATCAGCCCCAGCATTTT | TRBD1 | TRBJ1-5 | 15 | TRBV6-1 | .
CASSTSYGGPNTEAFF | TGTGCCAGCAGTACGTCTTACGGGGGCCCTAACACTGAAGCTTTCTTT | . | TRBJ1-1 | 16 | TRBV6-1 | few
CASSFGEAAGYTF | TGCGCCAGCAGCTTCGGGGAGGCGGCTGGCTACACCTTC | . | TRBJ1-2 | 13 | TRBV5-1 | .
CASSPSSGGLGETQYF | TGTGCCAGCAGCCCCTCATCAGGGGGCCTTGGTGAGACCCAGTACTTC | TRBD1 | TRBJ2-5 | 16 | TRBV6-1 | few
CASKRGGTGNYGYTF | TGTGCCAGCAAGCGGGGGGGGACAGGGAACTATGGCTACACCTTC | TRBD1 | TRBJ1-2 | 15 | TRBV12-3/TRBV12-4 | many
CASRSSYEGNQPQHF | TGTGCCAGCAGAAGCTCCTACGAGGGCAATCAGCCCCAGCATTTT | . | TRBJ1-5 | 15 | TRBV28 | once
CASTSDGVGGAFF | TGTGCCAGCACCTCCGACGGGGTCGGGGGAGCTTTCTTT | . | TRBJ1-1 | 13 | TRBV2 | many
CASSGGRTSGANVLTF | TGTGCCAGCAGCGGCGGACGGACCTCTGGGGCCAACGTCCTGACTTTC | . | TRBJ2-6 | 16 | TRBV7-2 | few
CASSPVPDYGYTF | TGCGCCAGCAGCCCCGTCCCCGACTATGGCTACACCTTC | . | TRBJ1-2 | 13 | TRBV5-1 | .
CATKTSGSSGELFF | TGTGCCACCAAGACTAGCGGGAGTTCCGGGGAGCTGTTTTTT | TRBD2 | TRBJ2-2 | 14 | TRBV12-3/TRBV12-4 | few
CSASRLRAGSYEQYF | TGCAGTGCTAGCCGTCTTCGGGCAGGATCCTACGAGCAGTACTTC | . | TRBJ2-7 | 15 | TRBV20-1 | .
CASSQNSAPSSGANVLTF | TGTGCCAGCAGCCAAAACAGTGCCCCGAGCTCTGGGGCCAACGTCCTGACTTTC | . | TRBJ2-6 | 18 | TRBV11-2 | many